A single sample is the source of the 14 T cell receptor beta chains below, sequenced in a study of beta chain features in type 1 diabetes. Study-level findings and limits: Moderately but significantly shorter TCRB CDR3s were found in Type 1 diabetes patients in all four CD4+ subsets.

Reverse transcribing all isolated RNA meant expressed TCRB transcripts were sequenced. Assay used: immunoSEQ multiplex PCR; TCRdb lists only in-frame clones, some missing. The sample contains approximately 250,000 clones, roughly 24% of which appear only once. These TCRs are of unknown antigen specificity. The source material was naive CD4+ T cells from blood. These receptors came from a woman aged 25-40 years with type 1 diabetes.

Only a few counts were recorded for this clone. The chain uses TRBV30 and TRBJ1-5, with D possibly being TRBD1 (5 bases). The germline V gene encodes CDR1 GTSNPN and CDR2 SVGIG (reference sequence). V gave up 2 bases and J gave up 6 bases, with 14 bases separating them. This CDR3 contains 14 residues. In nucleotides, the CDR3 is TGTGCCTGGAGTACCCGGGGGGTGACTCAGCCCCAGCATTTT. Its translation: CAWSTRGVTQPQHF. Drawing the rest from reference TRBV30 and TRBJ1-5, the complete variable domain is SQTIHQWPATLVQPVGSPLSLECTVEGTSNPNLYWYRQAAGRGLQLLFYSVGIGQISSEVPQNLSASRPQDRQFILSSKKLLLSDSGFYLCAWSTRGVTQPQHFGDGTRLSIL.

This clone was seen only a few times. The gene calls are TRBV7-2 and TRBJ2-1, with TRBD1 matching over 9 bases. Germline CDR1 is SGHTA and CDR2 is FQGNSA. Trimming took 1 base from V and 2 from J; bases not matched to a gene: 3. The CDR3 totals 16 residues. CDR3 DNA sequence: TGTGCCAGCAGCTTAGGGTGGACAGGGGCCTACAATGAGCAGTTCTTC. Translating it yields CASSLGWTGAYNEQFF.

This sequence joins TRBV7-8 and TRBJ2-7, with a possible D match to TRBD1 (6 bases). The germline CDR1 and CDR2 sequences are SGHVS and FQNEAQ. CDR3 length: 14 amino acids. Between the trimmed V and J ends, which lost 2 bases and 3 bases, there was a span of 11 bases. The CDR3 DNA follows: TGTGCCAGCAGCTTACAGTCAGGGGTCTACGAGCAGTACTTC. Protein product: CASSLQSGVYEQYF.

The chain recombines TRBV30 with TRBJ2-7, with unresolved D. This CDR3 spans 14 amino acids. Trimming removed 4 bases at V and 2 bases at J, with 15 bases between. Germline V gives CDR1 GTSNPN, CDR2 SVGIG (reference sequence). The CDR3 DNA reads as TGTGCCTGGAAACTCAGAGGTCCGGCCTACGAGCAGTACTTC. As protein: CAWKLRGPAYEQYF.

In its sample, this clone was seen a few times. The genes are TRBV5-1 and TRBJ1-3; tentative D call: TRBD1 (5 bases). This CDR3 is 14 amino acids long. CDR1 and CDR2 (germline): SGHRS, YFSETQ. Trimming left V 3 bases short and J 8 bases short, with 15 bases between. The CDR3, as DNA: TGCGCCAGCAGCTCCGGGGGGTCGGCGGACACCATATATTTT. This gives the protein CASSSGGSADTIYF.

This chain joins TRBV5-1 and TRBJ1-1; 7 nucleotides line up with TRBD1. CDR1 is SGHRS, CDR2 YFSETQ, per germline. After removal of 1 base from V and 7 bases from J, the junction contained 4 bases not matched to a gene. This CDR3 spans 13 amino acids. CDR3 amino acids: CASSLQGGGEAFF. The CDR3 DNA is TGCGCCAGCAGCTTGCAGGGGGGAGGTGAAGCTTTCTTT.

This clone was seen more than once but under ten times. The gene calls are TRBV18 and TRBJ2-1, with TRBD2 matching 7 bases. Germline values: CDR1 KGHSH, CDR2 LQKENI. The CDR3 consists of 15 residues. The trim removed 3 bases at V and 0 bases at J, leaving 2 bases unmatched. CDR3: CASSPASGSYNEQFF. CDR3 nucleotides: TGTGCCAGCTCACCGGCTAGCGGCTCCTACAATGAGCAGTTCTTC. Together with reference TRBV18 and TRBJ2-1, the CDR3 gives the full variable domain: NAGVMQNPRHLVRRRGQEARLRCSPMKGHSHVYWYRQLPEEGLKFMVYLQKENIIDESGMPKERFSAEFPKEGPSILRIQQVVRGDSAAYFCASSPASGSYNEQFFGPGTRLTVL.

The gene calls are TRBV7-9 and TRBJ2-5; possibly TRBD1 for D (5 bases). This CDR3 is built from 14 residues. V lost 2 bases, J lost 1 base, and 8 bases lay in between. Per the germline V gene, CDR1 is SEHNR and CDR2 is FQNEAQ (reference sequence). CDR3: CASSLQGIQETQYF. In DNA, the CDR3 is TGTGCCAGCAGCTTACAGGGAATCCAAGAGACCCAGTACTTC.

The gene calls are TRBV7-9 and TRBJ1-1; TRBD1 might be the D (5 bases). V was trimmed by 3 bases and J by 3 bases, leaving 20 bases between them. The germline CDR1 and CDR2 sequences are SEHNR and FQNEAQ (reference sequence). The CDR3 totals 17 residues. CDR3 region: CASSFSYRRGRDTEAFF. CDR3 nucleotides: TGTGCCAGCAGCTTCTCTTATAGGAGGGGAAGGGACACTGAAGCTTTCTTT.

The V call is TRBV25-1, the J call TRBJ2-7, with D unclear. This CDR3 is built from 12 residues. CDR1 and CDR2 (germline): MGHDK, SYGVNS. The ends were cut back, 7 bases at V and 7 bases at J, with 14 bases in the middle. The CDR3 is CASKNYPGEQYF. The CDR3 region has the DNA TGTGCCAGCAAGAACTATCCCGGGGAGCAGTACTTC.

This clone has just a few counts. The V gene is TRBV5-4, the J gene TRBJ1-1; TRBD1 is a possible D gene (5 bases). Germline V CDR1 and CDR2: SGHNT, YYREEE (reference sequence). The ends were cut back, 0 bases at V and 6 bases at J, with 9 bases in the middle. The CDR3 spans 13 residues. The CDR3 reads CASSLGQLAEAFF. The CDR3 bases are TGTGCCAGCAGCTTGGGACAGTTGGCTGAAGCTTTCTTT.

The chain combines TRBV30 with TRBJ2-1; D gene unclear. Germline V CDR1 and CDR2: GTSNPN, SVGIG (reference sequence). This CDR3 region has 11 residues. V lost 5 bases and J 9 bases, leaving 11 bases between the germline ends. The CDR3 reads CAWAPVGEQFF. The CDR3 bases are TGTGCCTGGGCCCCAGTTGGTGAGCAGTTCTTC.

The chain employs TRBV9 and TRBJ2-7; 9 nucleotides line up with TRBD1. The length of the CDR3 is 15 residues. Germline V gene lookup returns CDR1 SGDLS and CDR2 YYNGEE. With V trimmed by 4 bases and J by 7 bases, 12 bases remained unmatched. CDR3 bases: TGTGCCAGCAGCCTTCCGGGGACAGGGCCTGGGGAGCAGTACTTC. This translates into CASSLPGTGPGEQYF.

This clone was observed a handful of times. The CDR3 nucleotides are TGTGCCACCAGCCCGAATAGCGGGAGACCCTACGAGCAGTACTTC. It encodes CATSPNSGRPYEQYF. The rearrangement links TRBV15 to TRBJ2-7; TRBD2 aligns across 9 bases. The germline V gene encodes CDR1 LNHNV and CDR2 YYDKDF (reference sequence). Trimming at V came to 5 bases and at J to 2 bases, leaving 7 bases not matched to a gene. The CDR3 consists of 15 residues. The variable domain in full, with the rest retrieved from reference TRBV15 and TRBJ2-7, is DAMVIQNPRYQVTQFGKPVTLSCSQTLNHNVMYWYQQKSSQAPKLLFHYYDKDFNNEADTPDNFQSRRPNTSFCFLDIRSPGLGDTAMYLCATSPNSGRPYEQYFGPGTRLTVT.